These 6 T cell receptor beta chains were all obtained from the same sample, sequenced in a study of shared clonotypes between healthy human individuals (TCRdb year 2020). The protocol used for the library was the immunoSEQ multiplex PCR assay. Sourced from immuneACCESS, this table was stored by TCRdb with only in-frame sequences that have V and J called. A share of the clones is absent; for the studies checked, an unresolved V gene accounts for under half, and the remainder has no known explanation. Counted in this sample were about a million clones; 60% to 80% of them appeared once. The ten largest clones take up approximately 1.5% of the sample. Specimen: memory CD4+ T cells sorted from blood. The intended sense of this specimen's cell subset or site label: CD45RA-negative fraction. All receptors come from a man between 18 and 35 years old in good health.

V gene TRBV2 combines with J gene TRBJ2-1; D not resolved. Germline CDR1 is SNHLY and CDR2 is FYNNEI. The CDR3 has 15 amino acids. V shed 6 bases and J shed 0 bases, with 12 bases lying between them. The CDR3 sequence is CASSSFPSSYNEQFF. The CDR3 DNA reads TGTGCCAGCAGCTCCTTCCCTTCCTCCTACAATGAGCAGTTCTTC. Full variable domain (rest looked up from reference TRBV2 and TRBJ2-1): EPEVTQTPSHQVTQMGQEVILRCVPISNHLYFYWYRQILGQKVEFLVSFYNNEISEKSEIFDDQFSVERPDGSNFTLKIRSTKLEDSAMYFCASSSFPSSYNEQFFGPGTRLTVL.

The DNA for the CDR3 is TGTGCCAGCAGCCCGACAGTGTTTAATGAAAAACTGTTTTTT. The encoded protein is CASSPTVFNEKLFF. This chain connects TRBV7-2 to TRBJ1-4, with D possibly being TRBD1 (5 bases). CDR3 length: 14 amino acids. V lost 5 bases to trimming and J lost 4 bases, with 11 bases between them. Germline-derived CDR1 and CDR2 are SGHTA and FQGNSA.

CDR3: CASSPVGIRSYEQYF. In DNA form, the CDR3 reads TGTGCCAGCAGCCCGGTGGGGATCCGCTCCTACGAGCAGTACTTC. The chain employs TRBV11-3 and TRBJ2-7; D unclear. Trimming cost V 5 bases and J 0 bases, with 14 bases left between them. The CDR3 runs to 15 residues. Germline lookup yields CDR1 SGHNT and CDR2 YENEEA.

The V gene is TRBV5-1, the J gene TRBJ2-5; 8 bases match TRBD2. Germline-derived CDR1 and CDR2 are SGHRS and YFSETQ. Trimming removed 7 bases from V and 1 base from J; junction bases left unmatched: 9. The CDR3 loop spans 15 amino acids. The CDR3 DNA sequence: TGCGCCAGCTCCGGGGCTAGCGGGTTCCAAGAGACCCAGTACTTC. Its protein is CASSGASGFQETQYF.

The rearrangement links TRBV25-1 to TRBJ1-6; tentative D call: TRBD1 (5 bases). CDR1 and CDR2 (germline): MGHDK, SYGVNS. The CDR3 runs 17 residues. Trimming cost V 6 bases and J 0 bases, with 15 bases left between them. CDR3 DNA: TGTGCCAGCAGGACAGCTCAGACCGACTCCTATAATTCACCCCTCCACTTT. Its translation: CASRTAQTDSYNSPLHF. Looking up the rest from reference TRBV25-1 and TRBJ1-6 gives the full variable domain: EADIYQTPRYLVIGTGKKITLECSQTMGHDKMYWYQQDPGMELHLIHYSYGVNSTEKGDLSSESTVSRIRTEHFPLTLESARPSHTSQYLCASRTAQTDSYNSPLHFGNGTRLTVT.

As regards this clone: A single base separates this from a much larger clone, so it may be a read error. This rearrangement joins TRBV5-1 to TRBJ2-7; 7 positions match TRBD1. The length of the CDR3 is 12 residues. The trim removed 4 bases at V and 5 bases at J, leaving 3 bases unmatched. In germline, CDR1 is SGHRS, CDR2 YFSETQ. The CDR3 nucleotides are TGCGCCAGCAGCACCGGGACAGACGAGCAGTACTTC. It yields the protein CASSTGTDEQYF. The variable domain in full, with the rest retrieved from reference TRBV5-1 and TRBJ2-7, is KAGVTQTPRYLIKTRGQQVTLSCSPISGHRSVSWYQQTPGQGLQFLFEYFSETQRNKGNFPGRFSGRQFSNSRSEMNVSTLELGDSALYLCASSTGTDEQYFGPGTRLTVT.